The 30 T cell receptor beta chains in this list originate from one sample, sequenced in a study of shared clonotypes between healthy human individuals. Some clones are missing from TCRdb's copy, which holds only in-frame ones; the method was immunoSEQ multiplex PCR. The sample includes around 500,000 clones, 75% to 85% seen only once; the top ten take 10% to 15%. The sequenced sample consisted of PBMCs. All receptors derive from a middle-aged woman in good health. Some clones in this sample may be carry-over from other donors' samples.

The genes are TRBV9 and TRBJ1-5; D unclear. The CDR3 extends over 14 amino acids. Germline V lookup: CDR1 SGDLS, CDR2 YYNGEE. Trimming left V 4 bases short and J 2 bases short, with 10 bases between. The CDR3 region has the DNA TGTGCCAGCAGCCCCTCCCGGGGCAATCAGCCCCAGCATTTT. This sequence encodes CASSPSRGNQPQHF.

The chain recombines TRBV6-1 with TRBJ2-1; D not certain. CDR3 length equals 12 residues. The V gene's germline CDR1 is MNHNS and CDR2 SASEGT. Trimming left V 7 bases short and J 7 bases short, with 11 bases between. The DNA of the CDR3 is TGTGCCAGCAACCTCCCCGGGAATGAGCAGTTCTTC. Protein sequence: CASNLPGNEQFF.

This sequence joins TRBV28 and TRBJ2-5, with 12 bases fitting TRBD2. The end of the DNA is better explained by TRBJ2-7, so the J call may be wrong. Germline-derived CDR1 and CDR2 are MDHEN and SYDVKM. The CDR3 is made up of 15 amino acids. The CDR3 nucleotides read TGTGCCAGCAGTCCGGCTAGCGGGAGGGGCTACGAGCAGTACTTC. Translating gives CASSPASGRGYEQYF.

This chain links TRBV29-1 with TRBJ1-1; 12 nucleotides match TRBD1. Germline CDR1 reads SQVTM; CDR2 reads ANQGSEA. The length of the CDR3 is 15 residues. Trimming took 4 bases from V and 4 from J; bases not matched to a gene: 7. The CDR3 reads CSVGGDRGHGTEAFF. CDR3 DNA sequence: TGCAGCGTTGGGGGGGACAGGGGGCATGGCACTGAAGCTTTCTTT.

V and J are TRBV10-3 and TRBJ2-5, with 7 bases lining up with TRBD1. CDR3 length: 15 residues. After removal of 5 bases from V and 2 bases from J, the junction contained 8 bases not matched to a gene. Germline V gene sequence: CDR1 ENHRY, CDR2 SYGVKD. For the CDR3, the DNA is TGTGCCATCAGTTCTGCAGGACAGGAACAAGAGACCCAGTACTTC. The encoded protein is CAISSAGQEQETQYF.

V and J are TRBV5-4 and TRBJ2-3; 14 nucleotides line up with TRBD2. The CDR3 extends over 14 amino acids. The V and J ends lost 4 bases and 10 bases, in that order; junction bases with no gene match: 5. Germline lookup yields CDR1 SGHNT and CDR2 YYREEE (reference sequence). The DNA of the CDR3 is TGTGCCAGCAGCCAGGGACTAGCGGGAGAGGCGCAGTATTTT. Protein sequence: CASSQGLAGEAQYF.

The V and J genes are TRBV30 and TRBJ1-1; D uncertain. CDR1 is GTSNPN and CDR2 is SVGIG in the germline V gene (reference sequence). The germline V and J ends were trimmed by 0 bases and 1 base, with 12 bases remaining between them. The CDR3 sequence is 15 residues long. For the CDR3, the DNA is TGTGCCTGGAGTGTACCGCACACTTGGAACACTGAAGCTTTCTTT. Translated: CAWSVPHTWNTEAFF.

The V call is TRBV11-2, the J call TRBJ2-7, with 7 bases that match TRBD2. The germline V gene has CDR1 SGHAT and CDR2 FQNNGV. V lost 6 bases and J lost 5; bases outside the gene matches: 7. The CDR3 is 13 amino acids. CDR3 DNA sequence: TGTGCCAGCAGGGGCGGGAGTATGAACGAGCAGTACTTC. Amino acids: CASRGGSMNEQYF.

This clone has just a few counts. A read error is likely here: a far larger clone is one base away. The chain uses TRBV10-3 and TRBJ2-1; weak D call: TRBD2 (6 bases). CDR3 length: 14 amino acids. The germline V and J ends were trimmed by 3 bases and 0 bases, with 6 bases remaining between them. Germline lookup yields CDR1 ENHRY and CDR2 SYGVKD. CDR3 in amino acids: CAISDGSSYNEQFF. The CDR3 DNA sequence: TGTGCCATCAGTGACGGGAGCTCCTACAATGAGCAGTTCTTC.

The chain employs TRBV7-2 and TRBJ2-3, with 13 bases aligning to TRBD2. The CDR3 totals 16 residues. Germline lookup yields CDR1 SGHTA and CDR2 FQGNSA. Trimming cost V 4 bases and J 6 bases; bases outside gene matches: 7. DNA for the CDR3: TGTGCCAGCAGCTCACTAGCGGGAGGGCCCTCTGATACGCAGTATTTT. Translation gives CASSSLAGGPSDTQYF.

Worth noting for this clone: The same CDR3 also results from other DNA sequences found in this sample. The chain employs TRBV6-1 and TRBJ2-1; the D gene could be TRBD1 or TRBD2 (5 bases each). Deletions cut 1 base from V and 1 base from J, with 8 bases between. This CDR3 has 15 amino acids. Per germline, CDR1 MNHNS and CDR2 SASEGT. CDR3 nucleotide sequence: TGTGCCAGCAGTGAAGATGGGGGTTCCTACAATGAGCAGTTCTTC. As protein: CASSEDGGSYNEQFF.

This clone was detected once. V is TRBV11-3 and J is TRBJ2-7; D is possibly TRBD1 or TRBD2 (5 bases each). Trimming stripped 3 bases from V and 7 bases from J, with 10 bases between. Germline lookup yields CDR1 SGHNT and CDR2 YENEEA. The CDR3 is 12 amino acids. The CDR3 sequence: CASSFGTGEQYF. The DNA of the CDR3 is TGTGCCAGCAGCTTCGGGACCGGGGAGCAGTACTTC.

As regards this clone: It differs at one base from a far larger clone, so likely a read error. The CDR3: CASSVGSGRGEQYF. The CDR3 region has the DNA TGTGCCAGCAGCGTAGGTAGCGGGAGGGGAGAGCAGTACTTC. This chain joins TRBV9 and TRBJ2-7; 11 bases align to TRBD2. CDR3 length: 14 residues. V shed 0 bases, J shed 7 bases, and the junction held 3 bases outside the gene matches. The germline CDR1 and CDR2 sequences are SGDLS and YYNGEE.

As regards this clone: Since a much larger clone is just one base distant, this may be a read error. The chain combines TRBV11-1 with TRBJ2-7, with D possibly matching TRBD1 (5 bases). Trimming took 5 bases from V and 0 from J, leaving 8 bases between them. Germline V gene data show CDR1 as SGHAT and CDR2 as FQDESV (reference sequence). The CDR3 covers 13 residues. DNA of the CDR3: TGTGCCAGCAGCCAGGACACCTCCTACGAGCAGTACTTC. Protein: CASSQDTSYEQYF.

CDR3 DNA sequence: TGTGCCAGCAGGGAGGGGGGACTAGCGGTTCAAGAGACCCAGTACTTC. Protein sequence: CASREGGLAVQETQYF. The chain combines TRBV4-2 with TRBJ2-5; TRBD2 matches 11 bases. With 6 bases clipped from V and 2 bases from J, the junction kept 8 bases outside the gene matches. This CDR3 contains 16 residues. Germline CDR1 LGHNA, CDR2 YNFKEQ.

This chain links TRBV11-2 with TRBJ1-1, with 7 nucleotides matching TRBD1. This CDR3 comprises 15 residues. Germline trimming cut 0 bases from V and 3 bases from J; bases unmatched to any gene: 4. Germline CDR1 SGHAT, CDR2 FQNNGV. This CDR3 is CASSLEARGYTEAFF. As DNA, the CDR3 is TGTGCCAGCAGCTTAGAAGCCAGGGGGTACACTGAAGCTTTCTTT.

The chain is built from TRBV11-3 and TRBJ2-1; 7 bases align to TRBD2. This CDR3 is built from 19 residues. V was pared by 0 bases and J by 0 bases, with 11 bases of the junction left unmatched. Germline values: CDR1 SGHNT, CDR2 YENEEA. The CDR3 bases are TGTGCCAGCAGCTTAGATTTGGCTAGCGGAGGGAGCTCCTACAATGAGCAGTTCTTC. The encoded protein is CASSLDLASGGSSYNEQFF. Complete variable domain (other parts from reference TRBV11-3 and TRBJ2-1): EAGVVQSPRYKIIEKKQPVAFWCNPISGHNTLYWYLQNLGQGPELLIRYENEEAVDDSQLPKDRFSAERLKGVDSTLKIQPAELGDSAVYLCASSLDLASGGSSYNEQFFGPGTRLTVL.

This sequence joins TRBV5-6 and TRBJ2-5; D ambiguous. The CDR3 has 15 amino acids. V lost 2 bases and J 3 bases, leaving 14 bases between the germline ends. The V gene's germline CDR1 is SGHDT and CDR2 YYEEEE. CDR3 residues: CASSFDMDGEETQYF. The CDR3, as DNA: TGTGCCAGCAGCTTTGATATGGACGGTGAAGAGACCCAGTACTTC. The variable domain in full, completed from reference TRBV5-6 and TRBJ2-5, reads DAGVTQSPTHLIKTRGQQVTLRCSPKSGHDTVSWYQQALGQGPQFIFQYYEEEERQRGNFPDRFSGHQFPNYSSELNVNALLLGDSALYLCASSFDMDGEETQYFGPGTRLLVL.

The chain combines TRBV9 with TRBJ2-1; D unresolved. The CDR3 spans 15 residues. CDR1 is SGDLS, CDR2 YYNGEE, per germline. Trimming stripped 0 bases from V and 2 bases from J, with 9 bases between. Here the CDR3 reads CASSVDLVAYNEQFF. The CDR3 nucleotides are TGTGCCAGCAGCGTAGACCTGGTTGCCTACAATGAGCAGTTCTTC. Supplemented by reference TRBV9 and TRBJ2-1, the full variable domain reads DSGVTQTPKHLITATGQRVTLRCSPRSGDLSVYWYQQSLDQGLQFLIQYYNGEERAKGNILERFSAQQFPDLHSELNLSSLELGDSALYFCASSVDLVAYNEQFFGPGTRLTVL.

V gene TRBV7-8 combines with J gene TRBJ2-7; no reliable D call. CDR3 length equals 17 residues. V was trimmed by 3 bases and J by 4 bases, leaving 22 bases between them. In germline, CDR1 is SGHVS, CDR2 FQNEAQ. DNA for the CDR3: TGTGCCAGCAGCTTCGGCCAACGAGCGTTCTCAAGTTACGAGCAGTACTTC. Translation gives CASSFGQRAFSSYEQYF.

The V gene is TRBV7-8, the J gene TRBJ2-7; D not resolved. The length of the CDR3 is 14 residues. Per germline, CDR1 SGHVS and CDR2 FQNEAQ. V dropped 5 bases and J dropped 4 bases, with 15 bases sitting between them. For the CDR3, the DNA is TGTGCCAGCAGCCCCACACGGGTTGGTTACGAGCAGTACTTC. Protein sequence: CASSPTRVGYEQYF.

V and J are TRBV18 and TRBJ1-3, with 8 bases matching TRBD1. Germline loops: CDR1 KGHSH, CDR2 LQKENI. This CDR3 is built from 15 residues. The ends lost 6 bases at V and 0 bases at J; junction bases unmatched: 4. The CDR3 region has the DNA TGTGCCAGCTCGTCACAGGGGGACTCTGGAAACACCATATATTTT. Amino acid sequence: CASSSQGDSGNTIYF.

The chain recombines TRBV7-2 with TRBJ2-7; D is tentatively TRBD1 or TRBD2 (5 bases each). V was trimmed by 5 bases and J by 1 base, leaving 12 bases between them. The CDR3 is made up of 14 amino acids. Germline V CDR1 and CDR2: SGHTA, FQGNSA. This CDR3 is CASSGDPLSYEQYF. CDR3 sequence (DNA): TGTGCCAGCAGCGGGGACCCCCTATCCTACGAGCAGTACTTC.

V is TRBV4-2 and J is TRBJ2-7, with unresolved D. V gave up 5 bases and J gave up 4 bases, with 12 bases separating them. In germline, CDR1 is LGHNA, CDR2 YNFKEQ. The CDR3 is 13 residues long. The DNA of the CDR3 is TGTGCCAGCAGCTTAGAGTCAAATTACGAGCAGTACTTC. This encodes CASSLESNYEQYF.

This chain links TRBV18 with TRBJ2-3, with D perhaps given as TRBD1 or TRBD2 (5 bases each). Germline CDR1 is KGHSH and CDR2 is LQKENI. V shed 2 bases and J shed 6 bases, with 21 bases lying between them. This CDR3 contains 17 residues. The CDR3 loop reads CASSPGGISRIGDTQYF. CDR3 bases: TGTGCCAGCTCACCAGGGGGAATTAGTCGGATTGGGGATACGCAGTATTTT.

Of note for this clone: Other DNA sequences within the sample encode an identical CDR3. V gene TRBV7-9 combines with J gene TRBJ1-1; possibly TRBD1 for D (6 bases). The V end was cut by 3 bases, the J end by 8 bases, with 16 bases between. Germline V lookup: CDR1 SEHNR, CDR2 FQNEAQ (reference sequence). The CDR3 consists of 14 residues. CDR3 coding DNA: TGTGCCAGCAGCTTCGGGGGCCAGACCCTAGAAGCTTTCTTT. It is translated as CASSFGGQTLEAFF.

The genes are TRBV27 and TRBJ2-2; TRBD1 matches 10 bases. This CDR3 spans 16 amino acids. Germline CDR1 is MNHEY and CDR2 is SMNVEV (reference sequence). Germline trimming cut 2 bases from V and 6 bases from J; bases unmatched to any gene: 6. The CDR3 loop is CASSLPTGGAAGELFF. In DNA, the CDR3 is TGTGCCAGCAGTTTACCGACAGGGGGCGCAGCCGGGGAGCTGTTTTTT.

The chain couples TRBV18 to TRBJ2-2, with 9 bases aligning to TRBD2. CDR1 and CDR2 (germline): KGHSH, LQKENI. V dropped 0 bases and J dropped 1; count of bases not matched to a gene: 6. The CDR3 runs 18 residues. The CDR3 bases are TGTGCCAGCTCACCACCGACTAGCGGAGGGGGGAACACCGGGGAGCTGTTTTTT. Its translation: CASSPPTSGGGNTGELFF.

This clone was seen only a few times. The genes are TRBV27 and TRBJ2-7; TRBD2 aligns across 10 bases. The germline CDR1 and CDR2 sequences are MNHEY and SMNVEV (reference sequence). This CDR3 contains 16 residues. Unmatched junction bases numbered 7, after V lost 2 bases and J lost 3 bases. CDR3 bases: TGTGCCAGCAGTTTAAAGGGTAGCGGGAGGTTCTACGAGCAGTACTTC. Encoded protein: CASSLKGSGRFYEQYF.

This clone has just a few counts. Mismatch with germline at one junction end may stem from a read error. J is TRBJ1-3 and V is TRBV2, with a tentative D call TRBD1 (5 bases). Germline V CDR1 and CDR2: SNHLY, FYNNEI. The CDR3 extends over 15 amino acids. The CDR3 is CASIEQVLSGNTIYF. In DNA, the CDR3 is TGTGCCAGCATTGAACAGGTGCTCTCTGGAAACACCATATATTTT.